The sequence of this T cell receptor beta chain was determined in a study of blood T cell repertoires in COVID-19. Across the study: From the United States, Italy and Spain came samples of acute and convalescent COVID-19.

The table lists this clone with a few counts. Generated by immunoSEQ multiplex PCR, the TCRdb table keeps only in-frame clones and is missing some. The sample has around 320,000 clones; about 91% are singletons. Sequenced material: peripheral blood. This sequence originates from a woman aged 25 to 39 who had recovered from COVID-19.

This CDR3 reads CASSLLGRETQYF. The CDR3 DNA reads as TGTGCCAGCAGCTTACTGGGCCGGGAGACCCAGTACTTC. The chain is built from TRBV7-2 and TRBJ2-5; no reliable D call. Germline loops: CDR1 SGHTA, CDR2 FQGNSA. V lost 2 bases to trimming and J lost 5 bases, with 9 bases between them. The CDR3 runs to 13 residues.